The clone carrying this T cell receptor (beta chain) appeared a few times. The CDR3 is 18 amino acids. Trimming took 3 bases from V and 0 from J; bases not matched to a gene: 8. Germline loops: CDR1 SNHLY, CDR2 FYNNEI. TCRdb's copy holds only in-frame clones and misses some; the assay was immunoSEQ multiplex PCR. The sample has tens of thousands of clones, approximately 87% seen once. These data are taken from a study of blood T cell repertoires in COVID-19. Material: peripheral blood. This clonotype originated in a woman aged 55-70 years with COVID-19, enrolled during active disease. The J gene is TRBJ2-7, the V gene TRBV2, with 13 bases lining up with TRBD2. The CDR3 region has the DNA TGTGCCAGCAGTGAGGGACTAGCGGGAAGCTTCATCTCCTACGAGCAGTACTTC. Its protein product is CASSEGLAGSFISYEQYF.